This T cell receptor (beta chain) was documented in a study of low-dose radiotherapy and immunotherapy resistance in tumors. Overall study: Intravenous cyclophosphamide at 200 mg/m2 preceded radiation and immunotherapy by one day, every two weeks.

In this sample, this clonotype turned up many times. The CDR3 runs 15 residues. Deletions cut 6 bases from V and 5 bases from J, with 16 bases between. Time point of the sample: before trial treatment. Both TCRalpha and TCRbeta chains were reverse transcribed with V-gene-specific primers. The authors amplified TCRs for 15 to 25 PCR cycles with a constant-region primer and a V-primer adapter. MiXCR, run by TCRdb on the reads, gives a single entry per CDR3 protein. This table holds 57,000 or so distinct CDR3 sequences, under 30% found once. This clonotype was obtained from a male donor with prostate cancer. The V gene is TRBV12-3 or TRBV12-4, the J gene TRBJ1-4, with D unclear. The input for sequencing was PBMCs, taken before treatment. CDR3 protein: CASRLSGARNEKLFF. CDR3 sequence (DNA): TGTGCCAGCAGACTCAGTGGTGCAAGGAATGAAAAACTGTTTTTT.